The sequence of this T cell receptor beta chain was determined in a study of molecular identifiers for immune sequencing clone quantification. Study observations and caveats: The share of molecules held by clones above 20 RNA copies was over 99% in effector cells and under 1% in naive cells.

The CDR3 totals 17 residues. The trim removed 0 bases at V and 4 bases at J, leaving 7 bases unmatched. Per the germline V gene, CDR1 is SGHDN and CDR2 is FVKESK. TCRdb passed the PCR reads through MiXCR, listing each CDR3 protein once. This table has 460,000 or so distinct CDR3 sequences, roughly 25% appearing once. This clonotype has just a few counts. Its antigen is as yet unknown. This receptor was obtained from a human donor in good health. Some libraries in this study had Jurkat cell RNA spiked in. Sequencing was carried out using naive CD8+ T cells from blood, with Jurkat cell RNA spiked in. Stated subset: FACS-sorted CD8+CD4-CCR7+CD45RA+ naive T cells. The chain employs TRBV14 and TRBJ2-5; 11 bases align to TRBD2. The CDR3 nucleotides read TGTGCCAGCAGCCAAGAACAGGGACTAGCGGTAGGAGAGACCCAGTACTTC. Its translation is CASSQEQGLAVGETQYF.